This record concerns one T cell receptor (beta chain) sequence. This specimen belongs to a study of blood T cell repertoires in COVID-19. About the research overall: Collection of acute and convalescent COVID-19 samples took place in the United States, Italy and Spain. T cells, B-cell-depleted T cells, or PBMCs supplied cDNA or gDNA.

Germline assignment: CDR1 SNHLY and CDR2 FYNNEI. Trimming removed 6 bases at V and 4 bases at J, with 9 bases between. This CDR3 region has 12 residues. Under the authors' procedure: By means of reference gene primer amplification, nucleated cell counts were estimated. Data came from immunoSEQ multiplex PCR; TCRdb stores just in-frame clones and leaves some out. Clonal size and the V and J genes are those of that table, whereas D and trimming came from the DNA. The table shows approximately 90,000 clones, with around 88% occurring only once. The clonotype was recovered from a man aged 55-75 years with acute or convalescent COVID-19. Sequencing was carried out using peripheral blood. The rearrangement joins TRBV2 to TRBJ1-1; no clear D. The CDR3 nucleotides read TGTGCCAGCAGGAAGCGGGGCACTGAAGCTTTCTTT. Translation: CASRKRGTEAFF.